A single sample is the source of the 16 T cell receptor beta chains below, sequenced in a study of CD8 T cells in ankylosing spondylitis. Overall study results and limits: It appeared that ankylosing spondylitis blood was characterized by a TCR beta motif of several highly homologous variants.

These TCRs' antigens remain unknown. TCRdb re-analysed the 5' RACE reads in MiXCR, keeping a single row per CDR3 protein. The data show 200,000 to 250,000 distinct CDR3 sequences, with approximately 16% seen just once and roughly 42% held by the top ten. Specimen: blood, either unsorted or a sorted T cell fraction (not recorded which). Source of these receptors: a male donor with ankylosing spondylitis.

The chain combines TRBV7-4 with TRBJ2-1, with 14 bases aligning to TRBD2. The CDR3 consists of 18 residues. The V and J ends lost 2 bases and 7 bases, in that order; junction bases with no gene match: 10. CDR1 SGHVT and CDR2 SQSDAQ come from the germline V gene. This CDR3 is CASSLHRTSGRRRNEQFF. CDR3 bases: TGTGCCAGCAGCTTACATCGGACTAGCGGGAGGAGACGGAATGAGCAGTTCTTC.

The CDR3 loop reads CASRILWGQVTEAFF. Written as DNA, the CDR3 is TGTGCCAGCAGGATATTATGGGGGCAGGTTACTGAAGCTTTCTTT. V gene TRBV6-1 combines with J gene TRBJ1-1; a weak D match, TRBD1 (6 bases). Per germline, CDR1 MNHNS and CDR2 SASEGT. V lost 6 bases and J 5 bases, leaving 19 bases between the germline ends. There are 15 residues in the CDR3.

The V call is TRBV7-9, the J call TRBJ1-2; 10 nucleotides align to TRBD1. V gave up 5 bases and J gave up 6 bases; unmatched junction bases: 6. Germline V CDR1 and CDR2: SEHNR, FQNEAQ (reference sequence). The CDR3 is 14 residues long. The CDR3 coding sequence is TGTGCCAGCAGCCATAGTGGACAGGGGGATGGCTACACCTTC. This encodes CASSHSGQGDGYTF.

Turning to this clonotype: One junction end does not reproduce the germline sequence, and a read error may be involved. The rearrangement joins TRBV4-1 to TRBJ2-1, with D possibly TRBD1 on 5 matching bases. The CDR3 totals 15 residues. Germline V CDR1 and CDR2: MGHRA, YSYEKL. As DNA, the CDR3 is TGCGTCAGCAGCCAAGATCATCCAGGGAACTATGAGCAGTTCTTC. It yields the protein CVSSQDHPGNYEQFF.

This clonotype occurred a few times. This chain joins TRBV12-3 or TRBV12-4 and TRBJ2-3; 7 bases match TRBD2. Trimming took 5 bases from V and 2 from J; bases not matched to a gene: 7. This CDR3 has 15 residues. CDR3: CASSPSGLLTDTQYF. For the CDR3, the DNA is TGTGCCAGCAGTCCCTCGGGACTACTCACAGATACGCAGTATTTT.

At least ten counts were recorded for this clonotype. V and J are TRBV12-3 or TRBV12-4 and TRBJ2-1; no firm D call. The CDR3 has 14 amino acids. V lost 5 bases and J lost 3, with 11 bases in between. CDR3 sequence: CASSPLVDYNEQFF. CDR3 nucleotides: TGTGCCAGCAGTCCCCTGGTAGACTACAATGAGCAGTTCTTC.

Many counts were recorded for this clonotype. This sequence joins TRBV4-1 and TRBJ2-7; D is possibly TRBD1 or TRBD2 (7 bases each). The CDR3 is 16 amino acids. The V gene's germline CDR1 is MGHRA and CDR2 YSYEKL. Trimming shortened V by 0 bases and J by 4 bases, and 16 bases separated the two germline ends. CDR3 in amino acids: CASSQEEGAGAYEQYF. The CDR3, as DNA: TGCGCCAGCAGCCAAGAGGAGGGGGCGGGAGCGTACGAGCAGTACTTC.

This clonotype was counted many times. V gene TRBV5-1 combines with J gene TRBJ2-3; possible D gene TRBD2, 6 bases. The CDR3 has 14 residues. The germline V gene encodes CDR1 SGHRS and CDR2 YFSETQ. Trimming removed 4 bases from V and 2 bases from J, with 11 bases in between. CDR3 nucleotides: TGCGCCAGCAGCCCCCCGGGGGTCACAGATACGCAGTATTTT. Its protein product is CASSPPGVTDTQYF.

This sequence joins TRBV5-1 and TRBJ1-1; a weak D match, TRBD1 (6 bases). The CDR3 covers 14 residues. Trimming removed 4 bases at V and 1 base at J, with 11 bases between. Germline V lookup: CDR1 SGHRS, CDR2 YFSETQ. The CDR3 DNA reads TGCGCCAGCAGCGTACCGACAGGGAACACTGAAGCTTTCTTT. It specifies CASSVPTGNTEAFF. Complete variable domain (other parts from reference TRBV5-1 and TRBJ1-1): KAGVTQTPRYLIKTRGQQVTLSCSPISGHRSVSWYQQTPGQGLQFLFEYFSETQRNKGNFPGRFSGRQFSNSRSEMNVSTLELGDSALYLCASSVPTGNTEAFFGQGTRLTVV.

DNA for the CDR3: TGTGCCACCAGGGGAGGACAGACACACACAGATACGCAGTATTTT. This translates into CATRGGQTHTDTQYF. The chain couples TRBV24-1 to TRBJ2-3; D tentatively reads TRBD1 or TRBD2 (6 bases each). The CDR3 runs 15 residues. The germline CDR1 and CDR2 sequences are KGHDR and SFDVKD. V was clipped by 7 bases and J by 2 bases, with 15 bases between them.

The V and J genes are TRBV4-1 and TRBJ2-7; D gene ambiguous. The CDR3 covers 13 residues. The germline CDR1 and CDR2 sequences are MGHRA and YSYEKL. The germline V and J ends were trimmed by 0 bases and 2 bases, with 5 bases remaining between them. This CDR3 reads CASSQDPTYEQYF. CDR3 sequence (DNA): TGCGCCAGCAGCCAAGATCCGACCTACGAGCAGTACTTC.

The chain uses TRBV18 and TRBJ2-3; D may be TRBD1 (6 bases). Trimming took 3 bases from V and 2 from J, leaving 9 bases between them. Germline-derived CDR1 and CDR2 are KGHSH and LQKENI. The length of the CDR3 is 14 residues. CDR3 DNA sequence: TGTGCCAGCTCACCCCAGGGGATCACAGATACGCAGTATTTT. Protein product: CASSPQGITDTQYF.

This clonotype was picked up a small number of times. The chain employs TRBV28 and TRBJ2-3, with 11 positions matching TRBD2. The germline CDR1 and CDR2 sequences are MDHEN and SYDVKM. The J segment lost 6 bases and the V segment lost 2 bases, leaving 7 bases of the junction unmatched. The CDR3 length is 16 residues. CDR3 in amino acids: CASSLGPLAGADTQYF. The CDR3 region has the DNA TGTGCCAGCAGTTTAGGCCCACTAGCGGGAGCCGATACGCAGTATTTT. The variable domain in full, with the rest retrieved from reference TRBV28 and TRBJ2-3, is DVKVTQSSRYLVKRTGEKVFLECVQDMDHENMFWYRQDPGLGLRLIYFSYDVKMKEKGDIPEGYSVSREKKERFSLILESASTNQTSMYLCASSLGPLAGADTQYFGPGTRLTVL.

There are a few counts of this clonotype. The CDR3 protein is CASSSWDRGPGNTIYF. The CDR3 DNA follows: TGTGCCAGCAGCTCCTGGGACAGGGGGCCTGGAAACACCATATATTTT. The genes are TRBV7-9 and TRBJ1-3, with TRBD1 matching 12 bases. Germline values: CDR1 SEHNR, CDR2 FQNEAQ (reference sequence). J gave up 2 bases and V 4 bases, and 3 bases lay outside the gene matches. This CDR3 contains 16 residues.

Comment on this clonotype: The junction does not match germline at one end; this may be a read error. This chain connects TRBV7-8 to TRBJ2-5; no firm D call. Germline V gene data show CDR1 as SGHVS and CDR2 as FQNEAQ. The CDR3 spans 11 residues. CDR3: CASSTFSDKDF. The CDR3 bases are TGTGCCAGCAGCACTTTTTCGGATAAAGACTTC.

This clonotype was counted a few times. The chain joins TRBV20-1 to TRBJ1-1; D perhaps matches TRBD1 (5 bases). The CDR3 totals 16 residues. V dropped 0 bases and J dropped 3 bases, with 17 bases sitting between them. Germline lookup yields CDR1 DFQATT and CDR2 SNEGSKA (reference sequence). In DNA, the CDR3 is TGCAGTGCTAGAGATTATTTCGGGCAGGGAGACACTGAAGCTTTCTTT. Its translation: CSARDYFGQGDTEAFF.